This entry features one TCR beta chain sequence. The source of the sample is a study of blood T cell repertoires in COVID-19. Study-wide background: The analysed material was cDNA or gDNA that came from T cells, B-cell-depleted T cells, or PBMCs.

Libraries were prepared by immunoSEQ multiplex PCR; TCRdb keeps only in-frame clonotypes and omits some of them. Of about 110,000 clones listed, 88% are singletons. Germline-derived CDR1 and CDR2 are WSHSY and SAAADI. This CDR3 region has 14 residues. V lost 8 bases to trimming and J lost 4 bases, with 14 bases between them. V gene TRBV10-2 combines with J gene TRBJ2-2; a possible D gene is TRBD2 (5 bases). The sequenced sample consisted of peripheral blood. The source of this sequence is a woman in her 50s with acute or convalescent COVID-19. This CDR3 reads CASQRAVSTGELFF. The CDR3 DNA follows: TGCGCCAGCCAGAGAGCGGTGAGCACCGGGGAGCTGTTTTTT.